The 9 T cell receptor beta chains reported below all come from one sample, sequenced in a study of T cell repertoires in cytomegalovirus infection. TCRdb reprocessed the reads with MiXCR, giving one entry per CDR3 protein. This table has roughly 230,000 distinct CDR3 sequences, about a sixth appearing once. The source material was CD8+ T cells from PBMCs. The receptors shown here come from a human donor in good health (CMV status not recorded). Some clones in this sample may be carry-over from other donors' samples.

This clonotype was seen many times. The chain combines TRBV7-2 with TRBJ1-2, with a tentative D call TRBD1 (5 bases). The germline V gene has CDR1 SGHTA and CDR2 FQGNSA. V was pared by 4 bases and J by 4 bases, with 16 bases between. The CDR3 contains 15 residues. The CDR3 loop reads CASSSSGTQIYGYTF. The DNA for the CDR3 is TGTGCCAGCAGCTCTTCCGGGACCCAAATCTATGGCTACACCTTC.

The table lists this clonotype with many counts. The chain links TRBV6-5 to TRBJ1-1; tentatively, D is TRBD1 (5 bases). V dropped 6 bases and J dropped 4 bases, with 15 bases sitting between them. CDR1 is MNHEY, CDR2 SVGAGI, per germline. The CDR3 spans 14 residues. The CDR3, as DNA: TGTGCCAGCAGGCCTCGGGACGGAGGCACTGAAGCTTTCTTT. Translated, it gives CASRPRDGGTEAFF.

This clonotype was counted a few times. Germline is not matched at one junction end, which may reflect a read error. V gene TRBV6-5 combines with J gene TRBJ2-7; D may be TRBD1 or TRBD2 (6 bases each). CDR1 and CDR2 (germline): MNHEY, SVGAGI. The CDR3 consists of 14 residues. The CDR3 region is CASRSTGAVDEQYF. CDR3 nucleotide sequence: TGTGCGAGCAGGTCCACGGGGGCGGTGGACGAGCAGTACTTC.

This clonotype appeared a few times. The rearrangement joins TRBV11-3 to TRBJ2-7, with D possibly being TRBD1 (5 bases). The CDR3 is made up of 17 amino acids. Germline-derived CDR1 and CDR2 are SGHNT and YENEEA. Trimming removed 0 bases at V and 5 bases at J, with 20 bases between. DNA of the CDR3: TGTGCCAGCAGCTTAGATATTCGGGCAGGGAATGAGGACGAGCAGTACTTC. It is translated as CASSLDIRAGNEDEQYF. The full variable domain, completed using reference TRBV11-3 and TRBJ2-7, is EAGVVQSPRYKIIEKKQPVAFWCNPISGHNTLYWYLQNLGQGPELLIRYENEEAVDDSQLPKDRFSAERLKGVDSTLKIQPAELGDSAVYLCASSLDIRAGNEDEQYFGPGTRLTVT.

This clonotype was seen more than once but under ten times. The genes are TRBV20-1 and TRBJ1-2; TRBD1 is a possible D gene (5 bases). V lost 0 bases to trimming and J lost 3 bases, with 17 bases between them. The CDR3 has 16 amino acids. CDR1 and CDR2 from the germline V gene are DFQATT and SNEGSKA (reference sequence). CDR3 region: CSAREEGIPMYYGYTF. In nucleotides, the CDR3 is TGCAGTGCTAGAGAGGAGGGGATCCCTATGTACTATGGCTACACCTTC.

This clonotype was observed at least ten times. CDR3 amino acids: CASSEAVVGNTEAFF. The CDR3 DNA reads as TGTGCCAGCAGTGAAGCGGTAGTTGGGAACACTGAAGCTTTCTTT. This chain joins TRBV2 and TRBJ1-1; no definite D call. Germline V CDR1 and CDR2: SNHLY, FYNNEI. This CDR3 region has 15 residues. Trimming left V 0 bases short and J 1 base short, with 9 bases between.

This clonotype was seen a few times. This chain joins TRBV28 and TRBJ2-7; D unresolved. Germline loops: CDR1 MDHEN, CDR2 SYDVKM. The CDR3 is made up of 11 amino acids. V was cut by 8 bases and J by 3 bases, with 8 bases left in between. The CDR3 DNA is TGTGCCAGCCGGAAATTCTACGAGCAGTACTTC. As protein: CASRKFYEQYF.

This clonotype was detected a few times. The CDR3 spells CASSRDRGNYGYTF. In DNA, the CDR3 is TGTGCCAGCAGCCGGGACAGGGGTAACTATGGCTACACCTTC. J is TRBJ1-2 and V is TRBV5-4; TRBD1 matches at 10 bases. Germline CDR1 is SGHNT and CDR2 is YYREEE (reference sequence). V shed 4 bases, J shed 1 base, and the junction held 1 base outside the gene matches. The CDR3 consists of 14 residues.

CDR3 sequence (DNA): TGTGCCAGCAGCCCGCGACAGGGGGATACCTACGAGCAGTACTTC. The encoded protein is CASSPRQGDTYEQYF. The rearrangement links TRBV7-9 to TRBJ2-7; TRBD1 matches 9 bases. This CDR3 is 15 amino acids long. Germline V CDR1 and CDR2: SEHNR, FQNEAQ (reference sequence). Germline trimming cut 5 bases from V and 2 bases from J; bases unmatched to any gene: 7.